The next 26 T cell receptor beta chains were all read from a single sample in a study of cytomegalovirus exposure and HLA in healthy donors. Here immunoSEQ multiplex PCR was the method, and the copy in TCRdb shows in-frame clones only, minus some. The table lists about 67,000 clones, about 95% of them singletons. Source material: PBMCs. The receptors here all came from a woman younger than 30 in good health and CMV-seronegative.

This clone was found once. The chain recombines TRBV5-1 with TRBJ1-5; the D gene is possibly TRBD1 (6 bases). The CDR3 sequence is 14 residues long. Germline V gene data show CDR1 as SGHRS and CDR2 as YFSETQ. V was clipped by 0 bases and J by 5 bases, with 9 bases between them. The CDR3 region is CASSLAGGHQPQHF. CDR3 bases: TGCGCCAGCAGCTTGGCGGGGGGCCATCAGCCCCAGCATTTT.

The chain combines TRBV10-3 with TRBJ2-5; TRBD2 might be the D (7 bases). Trimming left V 4 bases short and J 3 bases short, with 21 bases between. The CDR3 has 17 residues. Germline V CDR1 and CDR2: ENHRY, SYGVKD. CDR3 protein: CAISGTARPGTKETQYF. In DNA, the CDR3 is TGTGCCATCAGTGGGACAGCTCGACCCGGGACTAAAGAGACCCAGTACTTC.

The chain couples TRBV6-6 to TRBJ1-2; perhaps TRBD1 as D (6 bases). This CDR3 is built from 16 residues. Germline CDR1 MNHNY, CDR2 SVGAGI (reference sequence). The V end was cut by 2 bases, the J end by 5 bases, with 18 bases between. For the CDR3, the DNA is TGTGCCAGCAGTTACCCCCCTGACACAGGGTTGTATGGCTACACCTTC. Translation gives CASSYPPDTGLYGYTF.

V gene TRBV6-1 combines with J gene TRBJ2-3; 10 bases are shared with TRBD2. Germline V gene lookup returns CDR1 MNHNS and CDR2 SASEGT. CDR3 length equals 15 residues. Trimming took 1 base from V and 4 from J; bases not matched to a gene: 2. The CDR3 bases are TGTGCCAGCAGTGAAGTAAGCGGGGGGGCAGATACGCAGTATTTT. Residues: CASSEVSGGADTQYF.

The rearrangement links TRBV4-3 to TRBJ2-1, with 8 positions matching TRBD1. Germline V gives CDR1 LGHNA, CDR2 YSLEER. The CDR3 consists of 16 residues. With 0 bases clipped from V and 5 bases from J, the junction kept 6 bases outside the gene matches. CDR3 nucleotide sequence: TGCGCCAGCAGCCAAGATGGGCAGGGGGCGCACAATGAGCAGTTCTTC. It codes for CASSQDGQGAHNEQFF.

The chain employs TRBV5-4 and TRBJ1-6, with 8 nucleotides matching TRBD1. The V gene's germline CDR1 is SGHNT and CDR2 YYREEE (reference sequence). The CDR3 consists of 16 residues. After removal of 7 bases from V and 6 bases from J, the junction contained 12 bases not matched to a gene. The CDR3 DNA sequence: TGTGCCAGCCAGATAGAGCAGGGGGCGGGTAATTCACCCCTCCACTTT. As protein: CASQIEQGAGNSPLHF.

This chain joins TRBV6-1 and TRBJ1-4, with 9 bases fitting TRBD1. The length of the CDR3 is 15 residues. V shed 6 bases and J 7 bases; nucleotides not matched to a gene: 9. The V gene's germline CDR1 is MNHNS and CDR2 SASEGT. As DNA, the CDR3 is TGTGCCAGCAGGGACAGGGGAGGGGTTTTTGAAAAACTGTTTTTT. This encodes CASRDRGGVFEKLFF.

The V gene is TRBV5-4, the J gene TRBJ2-3, with 14 bases fitting TRBD2. V lost 4 bases to trimming and J lost 5 bases; unmatched junction nucleotides: 12. The CDR3 consists of 18 residues. Germline V gene sequence: CDR1 SGHNT, CDR2 YYREEE (reference sequence). The CDR3 DNA follows: TGTGCCAGCAGCCGTCCTCCGGGACTAGCGGGGGCGGTAGATACGCAGTATTTT. It translates to CASSRPPGLAGAVDTQYF.

This clone was counted at least ten times. The chain uses TRBV9 and TRBJ2-1; 8 positions agree with TRBD2. The CDR3 has 15 residues. Germline V gene data show CDR1 as SGDLS and CDR2 as YYNGEE. V lost 0 bases, J lost 3 bases, and 2 bases stayed unmatched. CDR3 DNA: TGTGCCAGCAGCGTAGTCAGCGGGGGCTACAATGAGCAGTTCTTC. It is translated as CASSVVSGGYNEQFF.

The chain carries TRBV6-5 and TRBJ1-4; weak D call: TRBD1 (6 bases). Germline CDR1 MNHEY, CDR2 SVGAGI. The CDR3 spans 13 residues. The V end lost 6 bases, the J end lost 10 bases, and 15 bases lay between the germline ends. The CDR3 DNA reads as TGTGCCAGCAGGTTACAGGGATATGGAAAACTGTTTTTT. Its translation is CASRLQGYGKLFF.

This clone is a singleton in its sample. The V call is TRBV25-1, the J call TRBJ1-6; no definite D call. The CDR3 covers 14 residues. Germline V gene lookup returns CDR1 MGHDK and CDR2 SYGVNS. V lost 2 bases and J 7 bases, leaving 9 bases between the germline ends. The CDR3 spells CASSEVARNSPLHF. CDR3 DNA: TGTGCCAGCAGTGAAGTAGCTAGGAATTCACCCCTCCACTTT.

The chain links TRBV16 to TRBJ1-2, with D possibly TRBD1 on 6 matching bases. V lost 4 bases and J lost 4, with 13 bases in between. CDR3 length equals 14 residues. The germline V gene has CDR1 KGHSY and CDR2 FQNENV. CDR3 in DNA: TGTGCCAGCAGCCGAACAGACAGGCGCTATGGCTACACCTTC. It is translated as CASSRTDRRYGYTF.

This rearrangement joins TRBV7-2 to TRBJ1-3; unclear D gene. V was clipped by 5 bases and J by 2 bases, with 13 bases between them. The CDR3 has 15 residues. Germline lookup yields CDR1 SGHTA and CDR2 FQGNSA. The CDR3 here is CASSLWGEPGNTIYF. The DNA of the CDR3 is TGTGCCAGCAGCCTCTGGGGAGAGCCTGGAAACACCATATATTTT.

The chain has TRBV7-6 and TRBJ2-7, with D perhaps matching TRBD1 (5 bases). Germline loops: CDR1 SGHVS, CDR2 FNYEAQ. The CDR3 is made up of 17 amino acids. Trimming cost V 2 bases and J 1 base, with 18 bases left between them. This chain's CDR3 is CASSLMGHHVGSYEQYF. The CDR3 bases are TGTGCCAGCAGCTTAATGGGGCACCATGTGGGGTCCTACGAGCAGTACTTC.

This CDR3 is CASSLAPPNTANYGYTF. In nucleotides, the CDR3 is TGTGCCAGCAGCTTAGCCCCCCCCAATACAGCTAACTATGGCTACACCTTC. This sequence joins TRBV7-2 and TRBJ1-2; D unresolved. Germline V gene lookup returns CDR1 SGHTA and CDR2 FQGNSA. Trimming pared 0 bases from V and 0 bases from J, leaving 14 bases between. This CDR3 has 17 amino acids. Together with reference TRBV7-2 and TRBJ1-2, the CDR3 gives the full variable domain: GAGVSQSPSNKVTEKGKDVELRCDPISGHTALYWYRQSLGQGLEFLIYFQGNSAPDKSGLPSDRFSAERTGGSVSTLTIQRTQQEDSAVYLCASSLAPPNTANYGYTFGSGTRLTVV.

The chain employs TRBV10-3 and TRBJ1-5; the match to TRBD1 covers 8 bases. Germline V gene data show CDR1 as ENHRY and CDR2 as SYGVKD. The CDR3 loop spans 14 amino acids. The junction had 4 bases not matched to a gene; V was cut back by 5 bases and J by 4 bases. In DNA, the CDR3 is TGTGCCATCAGTCCGACAGGGGTAAATCAGCCCCAGCATTTT. Amino acid sequence: CAISPTGVNQPQHF.

The chain links TRBV10-3 to TRBJ2-3, with D tentatively TRBD1 (5 bases). In germline, CDR1 is ENHRY, CDR2 SYGVKD. The V gene lost 0 bases and the J gene lost 0 bases, with 10 bases spanning the gap. The CDR3 spans 16 residues. The CDR3 sequence is CAISESKTASTDTQYF. For the CDR3, the DNA is TGTGCCATCAGTGAGTCAAAGACAGCCAGCACAGATACGCAGTATTTT.

This clone was seen a single time. The chain couples TRBV7-9 to TRBJ1-2; D is unclear. Between the trimmed V and J ends, which lost 5 bases and 7 bases, there was a span of 8 bases. CDR1 and CDR2 from the germline V gene are SEHNR and FQNEAQ (reference sequence). This CDR3 is built from 11 residues. As DNA, the CDR3 is TGTGCCAGCAGCCGAGGTGGTGGCTACACCTTC. Protein product: CASSRGGGYTF.

The V call is TRBV6-5, the J call TRBJ2-1; 8 nucleotides agree with TRBD1. This CDR3 has 15 residues. CDR1 and CDR2 from the germline V gene are MNHEY and SVGAGI. Trimming at V came to 4 bases and at J to 0 bases, leaving 2 bases not matched to a gene. CDR3 bases: TGTGCCAGCAGTTCTACAGGGGGCTCCTACAATGAGCAGTTCTTC. It encodes CASSSTGGSYNEQFF.

The chain is built from TRBV9 and TRBJ2-7, with 11 bases matching TRBD2. CDR1 and CDR2 (germline): SGDLS, YYNGEE. V dropped 0 bases and J dropped 5; count of bases not matched to a gene: 7. CDR3 length: 16 residues. The CDR3 is CASSVEGLAGGDEQYF. The CDR3 DNA reads TGTGCCAGCAGCGTAGAGGGGCTAGCGGGGGGAGACGAGCAGTACTTC. The variable domain in full, completed from reference TRBV9 and TRBJ2-7, reads DSGVTQTPKHLITATGQRVTLRCSPRSGDLSVYWYQQSLDQGLQFLIQYYNGEERAKGNILERFSAQQFPDLHSELNLSSLELGDSALYFCASSVEGLAGGDEQYFGPGTRLTVT.

The chain links TRBV5-6 to TRBJ1-2; a possible D gene is TRBD1 (6 bases). The CDR3 is 15 residues long. V dropped 1 base and J dropped 2 bases, with 12 bases sitting between them. CDR1 SGHDT and CDR2 YYEEEE come from the germline V gene. CDR3 sequence reads: CASSLRGGLNYGYTF. The CDR3 region has the DNA TGTGCCAGCAGCTTGCGGGGGGGGCTAAACTATGGCTACACCTTC.

The chain uses TRBV5-4 and TRBJ1-1; no definite D call. CDR1 is SGHNT and CDR2 is YYREEE in the germline V gene (reference sequence). The CDR3 has 14 residues. Trimming pared 0 bases from V and 5 bases from J, leaving 11 bases between. The CDR3: CASSLGGEWTEAFF. CDR3 DNA sequence: TGTGCCAGCAGCTTGGGCGGAGAGTGGACTGAAGCTTTCTTT.

CDR3 in amino acids: CATSRAGLAGGVYNEQFF. The CDR3 bases are TGTGCCACCAGCAGAGCCGGACTAGCGGGGGGGGTGTACAATGAGCAGTTCTTC. The chain uses TRBV15 and TRBJ2-1; 15 positions match TRBD2. With 1 base clipped from V and 4 bases from J, the junction kept 5 bases outside the gene matches. Germline V lookup: CDR1 LNHNV, CDR2 YYDKDF (reference sequence). The length of the CDR3 is 18 residues.

The chain couples TRBV7-9 to TRBJ2-1, with 11 nucleotides matching TRBD2. The CDR3 extends over 15 amino acids. Germline loops: CDR1 SEHNR, CDR2 FQNEAQ (reference sequence). The J segment lost 4 bases and the V segment lost 6 bases, leaving 5 bases of the junction unmatched. The CDR3 DNA reads as TGTGCCAGCAGGGAAGGGACTAGCGGTTACAATGAGCAGTTCTTC. Translation gives CASREGTSGYNEQFF.

J is TRBJ1-1 and V is TRBV5-5; 9 bases are a match to TRBD1. With V trimmed by 4 bases and J by 5 bases, 6 bases remained unmatched. The CDR3 extends over 14 amino acids. CDR1 and CDR2 (germline): SGHKS, YYEKEE (reference sequence). The CDR3 coding sequence is TGTGCCAGCAGCGGGACAGGGTCGGAGACTGAAGCTTTCTTT. Residues: CASSGTGSETEAFF.

The chain employs TRBV19 and TRBJ1-5, with D perhaps TRBD1 (5 bases). Germline CDR1 reads LNHDA; CDR2 reads SQIVND (reference sequence). CDR3 length: 16 residues. V dropped 3 bases and J dropped 3 bases, with 15 bases sitting between them. CDR3 amino acids: CASSIISGGSNQPQHF. CDR3 nucleotides: TGTGCCAGTAGTATTATCAGTGGGGGGTCCAATCAGCCCCAGCATTTT. Combining the CDR3 with reference TRBV19 and TRBJ1-5 gives the whole variable domain DGGITQSPKYLFRKEGQNVTLSCEQNLNHDAMYWYRQDPGQGLRLIYYSQIVNDFQKGDIAEGYSVSREKKESFPLTVTSAQKNPTAFYLCASSIISGGSNQPQHFGDGTRLSIL.